These 20 T cell receptor beta chains originate from one sample sequenced in a study of blood T cells in healthy people across ages. The authors ran a second PCR of roughly 6 to 12 cycles using a sample-barcoded 5' primer and a J-beta primer mix. A single record per CDR3 protein comes from TCRdb applying MiXCR to the 5' RACE reads. The repertoire holds about 1.1 million distinct CDR3 sequences, 35% to 45% seen once, with less than 15% in the top ten. Sequenced sample: blood. These receptor sequences come from a man aged 18-30 years in good health.

The V and J genes are TRBV6-6 and TRBJ1-1, with D tentatively TRBD1 (6 bases). V dropped 0 bases and J dropped 3 bases, with 11 bases sitting between them. The CDR3 is 15 residues long. The V gene's germline CDR1 is MNHNY and CDR2 SVGAGI (reference sequence). CDR3 sequence reads: CASSYSGGRDTEAFF. CDR3 sequence (DNA): TGTGCCAGCAGTTACTCGGGGGGCCGGGACACTGAAGCTTTCTTT.

This clonotype was detected a few times. The genes are TRBV7-9 and TRBJ1-4, with D possibly TRBD1 on 5 matching bases. The CDR3 length is 14 residues. CDR1 is SEHNR and CDR2 is FQNEAQ in the germline V gene (reference sequence). With 4 bases removed from V and 8 bases from J, the gap between germline ends came to 14 bases. In DNA, the CDR3 is TGTGCCAGCAGCTCCCCAGGGCGCGACGAAAAACTGTTTTTT. Protein: CASSSPGRDEKLFF.

This clonotype has just a few counts. The chain couples TRBV14 to TRBJ1-4, with TRBD1 identical over 11 bases. The ends lost 3 bases at V and 8 bases at J; junction bases unmatched: 2. Germline-derived CDR1 and CDR2 are SGHDN and FVKESK. This CDR3 is 14 amino acids long. The CDR3 protein is CASSQDRGREKLFF. Here the CDR3 DNA reads TGTGCCAGCAGCCAGGACAGGGGGCGCGAAAAACTGTTTTTT.

As to this clonotype: Germline and junction disagree at one end, which may indicate a read error. The chain couples TRBV5-8 to TRBJ2-3; 7 positions agree with TRBD2. The germline V gene has CDR1 SGHTS and CDR2 YDEGEE. This CDR3 comprises 14 residues. CDR3 coding DNA: TGTGCCTGCAGCGGGGCTAGCGGTTGGGATACGCAGTATTTT. Protein sequence: CACSGASGWDTQYF.

This clonotype was detected ten times or more. The rearrangement joins TRBV5-1 to TRBJ1-2, with D perhaps matching TRBD1 (5 bases). The V end lost 0 bases, the J end lost 5 bases, and 11 bases lay between the germline ends. The germline V gene encodes CDR1 SGHRS and CDR2 YFSETQ. CDR3 length: 14 residues. CDR3 protein: CASSLEGASYGYTF. For the CDR3, the DNA is TGCGCCAGCAGCTTGGAAGGGGCCAGTTATGGCTACACCTTC.

This rearrangement joins TRBV29-1 to TRBJ1-1; 9 nucleotides align to TRBD1. The CDR3 runs 13 residues. The germline V gene encodes CDR1 SQVTM and CDR2 ANQGSEA. Trimming at V came to 6 bases and at J to 6 bases, leaving 8 bases not matched to a gene. CDR3 in DNA: TGCAGCGTAGCCGGACAGGGGAGCGCTGAAGCTTTCTTT. Translated: CSVAGQGSAEAFF.

For this clonotype: Compared with germline, one end of the junction differs, possibly owing to a read error. J is TRBJ1-2 and V is TRBV20-1; possible D gene TRBD1, 6 bases. Per the germline V gene, CDR1 is DFQATT and CDR2 is SNEGSKA (reference sequence). CDR3 length: 13 residues. Here the CDR3 reads CSATDRSNYSYTF. Written as DNA, the CDR3 is TGCAGTGCTACTGACAGGAGCAACTATAGCTACACCTTC.

This clonotype was recorded a few times. The V gene is TRBV27, the J gene TRBJ1-5; weak D call: TRBD1 (6 bases). V was clipped by 8 bases and J by 2 bases, with 13 bases between them. Germline CDR1 MNHEY, CDR2 SMNVEV (reference sequence). This CDR3 is built from 14 residues. This chain's CDR3 is CASSSDRRNQPQHF. CDR3 DNA sequence: TGTGCCAGCTCTTCGGACAGACGCAATCAGCCCCAGCATTTT.

This clonotype was observed a handful of times. V and J are TRBV6-5 and TRBJ1-2, with unresolved D. The CDR3 covers 13 residues. Germline assignment: CDR1 MNHEY and CDR2 SVGAGI. Trimming removed 6 bases at V and 6 bases at J, with 14 bases between. CDR3: CASREPWANGYTF. The CDR3 region has the DNA TGTGCCAGCAGGGAACCATGGGCAAATGGCTACACCTTC.

This clonotype was seen a few times. The chain carries TRBV3-1 and TRBJ2-6; 9 nucleotides line up with TRBD1. V was clipped by 0 bases and J by 1 base; unmatched bases: 7. The CDR3 runs to 19 residues. Germline V lookup: CDR1 LGHDT, CDR2 YNNKEL (reference sequence). CDR3 nucleotide sequence: TGTGCCAGCAGCCAAGATATCGGGGACAGGGTGTCTGGGGCCAACGTCCTGACTTTC. Translated, it gives CASSQDIGDRVSGANVLTF.

The chain links TRBV4-3 to TRBJ2-1; TRBD2 agrees at 12 bases. CDR1 LGHNA and CDR2 YSLEER come from the germline V gene. CDR3 length: 20 amino acids. The trim removed 0 bases at V and 8 bases at J, leaving 17 bases unmatched. CDR3 amino acids: CASSQDNWSGLAGGVDEQFF. DNA for the CDR3: TGCGCCAGCAGCCAAGATAATTGGAGTGGCCTAGCGGGGGGGGTAGATGAGCAGTTCTTC.

V is TRBV20-1 and J is TRBJ1-1; D may be TRBD1 (6 bases). V dropped 6 bases and J dropped 0 bases, with 17 bases sitting between them. Germline CDR1 reads DFQATT; CDR2 reads SNEGSKA (reference sequence). This CDR3 is built from 15 residues. The CDR3 protein is CSARQGQEMNTEAFF. CDR3 nucleotide sequence: TGCAGTGCCCGGCAGGGGCAGGAGATGAACACTGAAGCTTTCTTT.

The table lists this clonotype with many counts. The V and J genes are TRBV27 and TRBJ2-1; D perhaps matches TRBD2 (6 bases). Trimming shortened V by 4 bases and J by 9 bases, and 7 bases separated the two germline ends. The CDR3 loop spans 11 amino acids. The germline CDR1 and CDR2 sequences are MNHEY and SMNVEV (reference sequence). This chain's CDR3 is CASSSAGEQFF. The CDR3 coding sequence is TGTGCCAGCAGTTCAGCGGGTGAGCAGTTCTTC.

As concerns this clonotype: This could be a read error, since a much larger clone is one nucleotide away. Lacking the conserved final phenylalanine or tryptophan, this CDR3 likely reflects a read error. V and J are TRBV29-1 and TRBJ2-3; 8 nucleotides agree with TRBD2. This CDR3 is built from 11 residues. Germline V gene sequence: CDR1 SQVTM, CDR2 ANQGSEA. Here the CDR3 reads CSEGLEDTQYY. For the CDR3, the DNA is TGCAGTGAGGGACTAGAGGATACGCAGTATTAT.

In its sample, this clonotype was seen a few times. The chain links TRBV20-1 to TRBJ2-5; 9 bases map to TRBD1. Germline V gene data show CDR1 as DFQATT and CDR2 as SNEGSKA (reference sequence). There are 15 residues in the CDR3. The ends lost 1 base at V and 2 bases at J; junction bases unmatched: 5. In DNA, the CDR3 is TGCAGTGCTAGAGGGCCGGGACAGGGTCAAGAGACCCAGTACTTC. It codes for CSARGPGQGQETQYF.

The chain has TRBV7-2 and TRBJ2-7, with D possibly being TRBD1 or TRBD2 (6 bases each). The V end lost 3 bases, the J end lost 12 bases, and 24 bases lay between the germline ends. The CDR3 runs to 15 residues. The germline gives CDR1 SGHTA, CDR2 FQGNSA. The CDR3: CASSLEGVAKNIRYF. The CDR3 DNA follows: TGTGCCAGCAGCTTGGAGGGGGTAGCCAAAAACATTCGGTACTTC.

The chain couples TRBV6-5 to TRBJ1-2, with 9 bases matching TRBD1. The CDR3 sequence is 14 residues long. Trimming removed 1 base from V and 8 bases from J; junction bases left unmatched: 5. The germline CDR1 and CDR2 sequences are MNHEY and SVGAGI. CDR3: CASSYCRTGGGYTF. The CDR3 DNA sequence: TGTGCCAGCAGTTACTGCAGAACAGGGGGCGGCTACACCTTC.

This clonotype was found many times. The genes are TRBV6-2 or TRBV6-3 and TRBJ2-3; 9 nucleotides agree with TRBD1. The CDR3 is 15 amino acids. The germline gives CDR1 MNHEY, CDR2 SVGEGT. V shed 2 bases and J 3 bases; nucleotides not matched to a gene: 3. CDR3 DNA: TGTGCCAGCAGTTACCGAGACAGGGGGACAGATACGCAGTATTTT. It is translated as CASSYRDRGTDTQYF.

This chain links TRBV4-2 with TRBJ2-3; TRBD2 might be the D (7 bases). V was cut by 3 bases and J by 4 bases, with 11 bases left in between. The CDR3 is made up of 14 amino acids. Germline V gives CDR1 LGHNA, CDR2 YNFKEQ. The CDR3 is CASSHRGASDTQYF. CDR3 sequence (DNA): TGTGCCAGCAGCCACCGGGGGGCCTCAGATACGCAGTATTTT.

The chain couples TRBV4-2 to TRBJ2-4; a possible D gene is TRBD1 (6 bases). V dropped 1 base and J dropped 0 bases, with 10 bases sitting between them. Germline CDR1 LGHNA, CDR2 YNFKEQ. The CDR3 length is 16 residues. The CDR3 nucleotides read TGTGCCAGCAGCCAAGCAGGGGCCTCAGCCAAAAACATTCAGTACTTC. Translation gives CASSQAGASAKNIQYF.